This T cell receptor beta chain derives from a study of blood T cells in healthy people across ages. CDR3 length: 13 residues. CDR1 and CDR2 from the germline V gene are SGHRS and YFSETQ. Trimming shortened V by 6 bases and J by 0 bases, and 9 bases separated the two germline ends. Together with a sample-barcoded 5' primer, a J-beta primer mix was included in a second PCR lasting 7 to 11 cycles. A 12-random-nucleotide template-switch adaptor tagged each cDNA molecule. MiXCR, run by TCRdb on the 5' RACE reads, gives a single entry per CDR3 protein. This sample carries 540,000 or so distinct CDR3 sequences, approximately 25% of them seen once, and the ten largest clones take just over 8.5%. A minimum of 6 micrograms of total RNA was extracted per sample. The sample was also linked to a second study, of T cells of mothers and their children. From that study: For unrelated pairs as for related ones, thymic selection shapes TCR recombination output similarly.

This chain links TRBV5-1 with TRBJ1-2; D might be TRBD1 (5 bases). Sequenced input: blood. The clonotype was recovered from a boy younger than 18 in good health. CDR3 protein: CASTDRANYGYTF. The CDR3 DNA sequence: TGCGCCAGCACCGACAGAGCTAACTATGGCTACACCTTC.